These T cell receptor beta chains were read from a single sample in a study of blood T cell repertoires in COVID-19. Libraries were prepared by immunoSEQ multiplex PCR; TCRdb keeps only in-frame clonotypes and omits some of them. The sample shows around 170,000 clones, about 85% of them seen only once. Sequencing input: PBMCs or T cells enriched from blood (not recorded which). These receptors were collected from a woman in her fifties or sixties who had recovered from COVID-19. Both conserved end residues are part of each CDR3. A D gene is named only where the DNA matches it firmly. Rows give clone size only sometimes, using once, few, many, or a class for an expanded clone.

>TRBJ2-1|TRBD2|-|TRBV3-1/TRBV3-2
TGTGCCAGCAGCCAAGGTAGGACTAGCGGGAGGGCCATTGTAGATGAGCAGTTCTTC
CASSQGRTSGRAIVDEQFF
>TRBJ2-7|TRBD2|once|TRBV28
TGTGCCAGCAGTTTCACCGGGACTAGCGGGAGGAGGAGCAACGAGCAGTACTTC
CASSFTGTSGRRSNEQYF
>TRBJ1-5|TRBD1|-|TRBV6-5
TGTGCCAGCAGCCGTACAGGGGGCGATCAGCCCCAGCATTTT
CASSRTGGDQPQHF
>TRBJ1-2|TRBD1|-|TRBV5-1
TGCGCCAGCAGCCCTGGGACAGGGGGCTATGGCTACACCTTC
CASSPGTGGYGYTF
>TRBJ1-2|-|-|TRBV11-3
TGTGCCAGCAGCTCCGGAGGCAAGCGCTACACCTTC
CASSSGGKRYTF
>TRBJ2-1|-|-|TRBV6-2/TRBV6-3
TGTGCCAGCAGCCGTCCCCCCCTCGCCTACAATGAGCAGTTCTTC
CASSRPPLAYNEQFF
>TRBJ2-2|-|once|TRBV6-5
TGTGCCAGCAGTTACTCGGGGACATACACCGGGGAGCTGTTTTTT
CASSYSGTYTGELFF
>TRBJ1-2|-|few|TRBV19
TGTGCCAGTAGCGACTTGTATGGCTACACCTTC
CASSDLYGYTF
>TRBJ2-3|TRBD2|-|TRBV7-2
TGTGCCAGCAGATCTAGCGGCATCACAGATACGCAGTATTTT
CASRSSGITDTQYF
>TRBJ1-1|-|-|TRBV14
TGTGCCAGCAGCCAAGAAAGGCCTAGGACTGAAGCTTTCTTT
CASSQERPRTEAFF
>TRBJ1-1|-|-|TRBV29-1
TGCAGCGCGAGGGAGGGGAAAGCTTTCTTT
CSAREGKAFF
>TRBJ2-7|-|-|TRBV5-4
TGTGCCAGCAGCTCCGGGGTACCCCCCGGCTACGAGCAGTACTTC
CASSSGVPPGYEQYF
>TRBJ2-1|TRBD2|few|TRBV5-4
TGTGCCAGCAGCTTAGAGACTAGCGGAAATGAGCAGTTCTTC
CASSLETSGNEQFF
>TRBJ2-7|-|once|TRBV6-6
TGTGCCAGCAGTTCCGACTACCTTCCCTACGAGCAGTACTTC
CASSSDYLPYEQYF
>TRBJ1-6|TRBD1|-|TRBV3-1/TRBV3-2
TGTGCCAGCAGCCTCCACGGGACAGGGCACTCACCCCTCCACTTT
CASSLHGTGHSPLHF
>TRBJ2-2|-|-|TRBV5-4
TGTGCCAGCAGTAGAGGACAGACGAACACCGGGGAGCTGTTTTTT
CASSRGQTNTGELFF
>TRBJ1-2|-|-|TRBV4-3
TGCGCCAGCAGCCAAGTTGCGGGCTCTAACTATGGCTACACCTTC
CASSQVAGSNYGYTF
>TRBJ1-2|-|-|TRBV19
TGTGCCAGTAGTCCGGGTCGCCCGACCGGGGACTATGGCTACACCTTC
CASSPGRPTGDYGYTF
>TRBJ2-7|TRBD2|-|TRBV25-1
TGTGCCAGCAGTGATCCCGGGACTAGAGGATACGAGCAGTACTTC
CASSDPGTRGYEQYF
>TRBJ2-2|-|-|TRBV9
TGTGCCAGCAGTCGGACTTCCGGGGAGCTGTTTTTT
CASSRTSGELFF
>TRBJ2-3|TRBD2|-|TRBV9
TGTGCCAGCAGCGTAGCCGGAGGGAGACTAGCGGGCACAGATACGCAGTATTTT
CASSVAGGRLAGTDTQYF
>TRBJ2-2|TRBD2|-|TRBV11-3
TGTGCCAGCAGCTCACTAGCGGGGGTTACCGGGGAGCTGTTTTTT
CASSSLAGVTGELFF
>TRBJ2-5|TRBD2|-|TRBV5-1
TGCGCCAGCAGCTCGACTAGCGGGGGGCCGGAGACCCAGTACTTC
CASSSTSGGPETQYF
>TRBJ2-7|-|-|TRBV7-8
TGTGCCAGCAGCCCGGACGCCAGGGGATTATACGAGCAGTACTTC
CASSPDARGLYEQYF
>TRBJ2-5|TRBD2|-|TRBV28
TGTGCCAGCACTATTAGCGGGAGCCGAGAGACCCAGTACTTC
CASTISGSRETQYF
>TRBJ2-7|-|-|TRBV25-1
TGTGCCAGCAGTGAAAAACCCGGGACTTCGACCTACGAGCAGTACTTC
CASSEKPGTSTYEQYF
>TRBJ2-5|TRBD1|-|TRBV13
TGTGCCAGCAGCTTAGAGTCCGGGACAGGATTGACCTCCCAAGAGACCCAGTACTTC
CASSLESGTGLTSQETQYF
>TRBJ2-7|-|-|TRBV7-8
TGTGCCAGCAGCTTAAGCCAAACCATTTACGAGCAGTACTTC
CASSLSQTIYEQYF
>TRBJ2-3|-|-|TRBV28
TGTGCCAGCAGTTTCGGTGGTCCCCCTTTCGTAGATACGCAGTATTTT
CASSFGGPPFVDTQYF
>TRBJ2-1|-|-|TRBV24-1
TGTGCCACCAGTGATTTTACAGGGACCAATGAGCAGTTCTTC
CATSDFTGTNEQFF
>TRBJ2-3|TRBD2|few|TRBV5-1
TGCGCCAGCAGCTTGGCCCTAGCGGGACCGGGCACAGATACGCAGTATTTT
CASSLALAGPGTDTQYF
>TRBJ1-2|-|once|TRBV3-1/TRBV3-2
TGTGCCAGCAGCCAGGAGGGGAGTGATGGCTACACCTTC
CASSQEGSDGYTF
>TRBJ2-3|TRBD2|-|TRBV7-8
TGTGCCAGCAGCTTAAGTTTTCAGCGGGAGAAGAAGAATACGCAGTATTTT
CASSLSFQREKKNTQYF
>TRBJ2-1|-|-|TRBV18
TGTGCCAGCTCAAAAGGGGATGAGCAGTTCTTC
CASSKGDEQFF
>TRBJ2-4|-|-|TRBV9
TGTGCCAGCAGCGTAGGGACAGATACCTCCAAAAACATTCAGTACTTC
CASSVGTDTSKNIQYF
>TRBJ2-5|TRBD1|-|TRBV29-1
TGCAGCGTTGAGAGGGGGCTGCTAGCCGTGGAGACCCAGTACTTC
CSVERGLLAVETQYF
>TRBJ1-4|-|-|TRBV14
TGTGCCAGCAGCGCCGGGGGAGGGGCTAATGAAAAACTGTTTTTT
CASSAGGGANEKLFF
>TRBJ2-7|-|-|TRBV5-1
TGCGCCAGCAGCCCGGGACTCAGCTACGAGCAGTACTTC
CASSPGLSYEQYF
>TRBJ1-5|TRBD1|-|TRBV15
TGTGCCACCAGCCAGGGACAGCCCCATAGCAATCAGCCCCAGCATTTT
CATSQGQPHSNQPQHF
>TRBJ1-6|-|-|TRBV3-1/TRBV3-2
TGTGCCAGCAGCCAAGACGGACAGATTAGCAATTCACCCCTCCACTTT
CASSQDGQISNSPLHF
>TRBJ2-2|-|-|TRBV6-6
TGTGCCAGCAGTCAAATAGCCGGGGAGCTGTTTTTT
CASSQIAGELFF
>TRBJ2-3|TRBD1|-|TRBV7-3
TGTGCCAGCAGCCGACAGGGGCCCACAGATACGCAGTATTTT
CASSRQGPTDTQYF
>TRBJ1-1|TRBD1|-|TRBV4-1
TGCGCCAGCAGCCAAGATCCCTGGGCAGGGGGAGTTAAAATGAACACTGAAGCTTTCTTT
CASSQDPWAGGVKMNTEAFF
>TRBJ2-7|TRBD2|-|TRBV6-2/TRBV6-3
TGTGCCAGCAACCCCTCGAGGGGTAGCGGGGCCTACGAGCAGTACTTC
CASNPSRGSGAYEQYF
>TRBJ2-5|TRBD1|-|TRBV6-5
TGTGCCAGCAGTTACTCCCGGACAGGGGGCAGAGAGACCCAGTACTTC
CASSYSRTGGRETQYF
>TRBJ2-3|-|-|TRBV5-1
TGCGCCAGCAGCTTGAGCGCTAGCACAGATACGCAGTATTTT
CASSLSASTDTQYF
>TRBJ1-6|-|few|TRBV10-3
TGTGCCACTCAGATAGAAGGCGGCTACAATAATTCACCCCTCCACTTT
CATQIEGGYNNSPLHF
>TRBJ2-7|TRBD2|-|TRBV6-5
TGTGCCAGCAGTTACTCGGTAGCGGGCGCCTACGAGCAGTACTTC
CASSYSVAGAYEQYF
>TRBJ2-7|-|-|TRBV5-6
TGTGCCAGCAGCTCGACAGTCTCCTACGAGCAGTACTTC
CASSSTVSYEQYF
>TRBJ2-3|-|-|TRBV28
TGTGCCTGCTCCCTCAATACCGGGTCCTCAGATACGCAGTATTTT
CACSLNTGSSDTQYF
>TRBJ2-5|-|-|TRBV19
TGTGCCAGTAGTATGGCTCGCTCGGGGACACAAGAGACCCAGTACTTC
CASSMARSGTQETQYF
>TRBJ2-5|-|-|TRBV11-3
TGTGCCAGCAGCTTTGGCCGGGACTCATATACCTACCGAGAGACCCAGTACTTC
CASSFGRDSYTYRETQYF
>TRBJ2-3|-|-|TRBV9
TGTGCCAGCAGCGGTCTAGAGGTGCACACAGATACGCAGTATTTT
CASSGLEVHTDTQYF
>TRBJ2-7|TRBD2|-|TRBV5-1
TGCGCCAGCAGCTTGATGTACGGGACTAGCGGATCCTACGAGCAGTACTTC
CASSLMYGTSGSYEQYF
>TRBJ2-7|TRBD1|-|TRBV2
TGTGCCAGGGCGAAGACAGGGGACTCCTACGAGCAGTACTTC
CARAKTGDSYEQYF
>TRBJ1-1|-|-|TRBV2
TGTGCCAGCAGGACAAAGGACAGTGGGAACACTGAAGCTTTCTTT
CASRTKDSGNTEAFF
>TRBJ2-1|-|once|TRBV2
TGTGCCAGCAGTGATAGCGGCTACAATGAGCAGTTCTTC
CASSDSGYNEQFF
>TRBJ2-2|TRBD2|few|TRBV13
TGTGCCAGCAGCTTGGCGGGGGAGAAATCCGGGGAGCTGTTTTTT
CASSLAGEKSGELFF
>TRBJ2-3|TRBD1|-|TRBV7-2
TGTGCCAGCAGCTTAAAGACAGGGGGAGGTGATACGCAGTATTTT
CASSLKTGGGDTQYF